The present entry profiles one T cell receptor beta chain with its context. The target antigen is unknown. The V end was cut by 2 bases, the J end by 4 bases, with 14 bases between. CDR3 size: 16 residues. Per the germline V gene, CDR1 is SGHVS and CDR2 is FNYEAQ. TCRdb's table, derived via immunoSEQ multiplex PCR, lists solely in-frame clones and lacks some. The table includes some 2 million clones, roughly 96% detected once. The authors divided CD4+ cells into CD45RA+ naive and CD45RA-negative memory subsets. This entry comes from a study of shared clonotypes between healthy human individuals. Study in general: Per donor, CD8 memory used one plate, CD8 naive used two, CD4 memory used three and CD4 naive used three.

Findings of the study overall: Relative to clonotypes present in all four donors, those not shared had lower generation probabilities.

The receptor was isolated from a man aged 18 to 30 in good health. Source material: naive CD4+ T cells sorted from blood. Subset described: CD45RA+ positively selected. The chain has TRBV7-6 and TRBJ2-2; D is unclear. The CDR3 nucleotides are TGTGCCAGCAGCTTAATGCAACAGCACCCCACCGGGGAGCTGTTTTTT. As protein: CASSLMQQHPTGELFF.